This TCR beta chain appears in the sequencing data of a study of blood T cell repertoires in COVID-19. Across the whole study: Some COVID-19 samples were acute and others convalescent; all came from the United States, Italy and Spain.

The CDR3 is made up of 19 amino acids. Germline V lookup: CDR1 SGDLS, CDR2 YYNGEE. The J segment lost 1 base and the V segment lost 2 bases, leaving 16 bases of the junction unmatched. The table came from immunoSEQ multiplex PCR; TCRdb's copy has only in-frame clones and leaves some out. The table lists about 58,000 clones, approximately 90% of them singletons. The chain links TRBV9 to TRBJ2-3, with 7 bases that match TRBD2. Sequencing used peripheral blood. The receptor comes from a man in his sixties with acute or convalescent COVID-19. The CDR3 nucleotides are TGTGCCAGCAGCGTCTCTGGGCTAGCGGCCCTCCCTGGCACAGATACGCAGTATTTT. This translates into CASSVSGLAALPGTDTQYF.